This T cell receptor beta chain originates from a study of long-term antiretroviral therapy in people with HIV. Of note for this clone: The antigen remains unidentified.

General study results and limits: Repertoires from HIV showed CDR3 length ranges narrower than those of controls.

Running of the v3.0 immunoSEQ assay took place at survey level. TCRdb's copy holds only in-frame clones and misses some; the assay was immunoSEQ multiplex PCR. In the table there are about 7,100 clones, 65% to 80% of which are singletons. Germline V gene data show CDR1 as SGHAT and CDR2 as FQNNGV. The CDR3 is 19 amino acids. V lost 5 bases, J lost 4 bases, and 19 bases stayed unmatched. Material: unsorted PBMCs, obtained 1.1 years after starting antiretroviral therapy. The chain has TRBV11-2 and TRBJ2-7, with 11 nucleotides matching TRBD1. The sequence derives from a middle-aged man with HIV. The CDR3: CASSLRTGGTSYVPYEQYF. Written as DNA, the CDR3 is TGTGCCAGCAGCCTTCGGACAGGGGGCACCTCCTACGTACCTTACGAGCAGTACTTC. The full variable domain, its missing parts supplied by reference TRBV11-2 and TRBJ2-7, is EAGVAQSPRYKIIEKRQSVAFWCNPISGHATLYWYQQILGQGPKLLIQFQNNGVVDDSQLPKDRFSAERLKGVDSTLKIQPAKLEDSAVYLCASSLRTGGTSYVPYEQYFGPGTRLTVT.